The 28 T cell receptor beta chains below were found in one sample sequenced in a study of T-cell reconstitution after alpha-beta-depleted transplantation in children. Library preparation (for TCRbeta) was performed with unique molecular identifiers. TCRdb fed the PCR reads into MiXCR, producing one record per CDR3 protein. The sample shows around 250,000 distinct CDR3 sequences, about a tenth of them seen only once. The sequencing used PBMCs from the stem cell graft donor, collected from the stem cell graft. The receptors were sampled from a human donor who donated a stem cell graft to a child with SCID.

This clonotype was seen more than once but under ten times. The chain couples TRBV20-1 to TRBJ2-3, with D tentatively TRBD1 (6 bases). The germline CDR1 and CDR2 sequences are DFQATT and SNEGSKA (reference sequence). The V end lost 7 bases, the J end lost 1 base, and 9 bases lay between the germline ends. This CDR3 region has 12 residues. CDR3 in DNA: TGCAGTGTATCAGGGGGCACAGATACGCAGTATTTT. This codes for CSVSGGTDTQYF.

In its sample, this clonotype was seen a few times. V and J are TRBV29-1 and TRBJ2-1, with unresolved D. CDR1 and CDR2 from the germline V gene are SQVTM and ANQGSEA. V was shortened by 1 base and J by 9 bases, with 7 bases between the two germline ends. This CDR3 spans 11 amino acids. CDR3 sequence: CSVEATGEQFF. The CDR3 bases are TGCAGCGTTGAAGCTACGGGTGAGCAGTTCTTC.

This clonotype was counted a few times. The gene calls are TRBV5-1 and TRBJ2-6; 10 bases fit TRBD1. The germline V gene has CDR1 SGHRS and CDR2 YFSETQ. The junction had 13 bases not matched to a gene; V was cut back by 3 bases and J by 4 bases. The CDR3 contains 19 residues. The CDR3 is CASSYHPGTGAIGANVLTF. In DNA, the CDR3 is TGCGCCAGCAGCTACCATCCCGGGACAGGGGCAATCGGGGCCAACGTCCTGACTTTC.

This clonotype came up many times. CDR3 loop: CASSLEGAVNTEAFF. As DNA, the CDR3 is TGCGCCAGCAGCTTGGAGGGGGCGGTGAACACTGAAGCTTTCTTT. V is TRBV5-1 and J is TRBJ1-1; 7 bases are a match to TRBD1. The V gene end was trimmed by 0 bases and the J gene end by 0 bases; junction bases not matched to a gene: 2. Per germline, CDR1 SGHRS and CDR2 YFSETQ. The CDR3 is made up of 15 amino acids.

This clonotype was picked up many times. The chain joins TRBV2 to TRBJ2-2; 10 positions match TRBD1. The J segment lost 6 bases and the V segment lost 8 bases, leaving 12 bases of the junction unmatched. CDR3 length: 16 amino acids. CDR1 and CDR2 from the germline V gene are SNHLY and FYNNEI. The CDR3 bases are TGTGCCAGCTTGGAACCGGGACAGGGGTCTTCCGGGGAGCTGTTTTTT. Protein: CASLEPGQGSSGELFF.

This clonotype was seen only a few times. The chain links TRBV5-1 to TRBJ1-2; TRBD1 matches at 7 bases. V trimming: 4 bases; J trimming: 1 base; junction bases outside the gene matches: 7. The CDR3 sequence is 15 residues long. The germline V gene has CDR1 SGHRS and CDR2 YFSETQ. This CDR3 is CASSPDRLFNYGYTF. In DNA form, the CDR3 reads TGCGCCAGCAGCCCGGACAGGCTCTTTAACTATGGCTACACCTTC.

There are a few counts of this clonotype. CDR3 residues: CASSQDSGGVWRGTDTQYF. The CDR3 coding sequence is TGTGCCAGCAGCCAAGATTCCGGGGGGGTCTGGCGGGGCACAGATACGCAGTATTTT. The chain joins TRBV4-2 to TRBJ2-3; 8 bases match TRBD2. The germline gives CDR1 LGHNA, CDR2 YNFKEQ. This CDR3 region has 19 residues. J was trimmed by 1 base and V by 0 bases; bases with no gene match: 12.

This clonotype appeared many times. The junction and the germline gene differ at one end; a read error may be behind it. V is TRBV6-5 and J is TRBJ1-2; D gene uncertain. Per germline, CDR1 MNHEY and CDR2 SVGAGI. The CDR3 loop spans 10 amino acids. Here the CDR3 reads CASRRTHLCF. In DNA form, the CDR3 reads TGTGCCAGCAGAAGGACGCACCTCTGCTTC.

V usage is TRBV4-1 and J usage is TRBJ2-7; D might be TRBD1 (6 bases). CDR1 is MGHRA and CDR2 is YSYEKL in the germline V gene. The CDR3 length is 15 residues. The V end lost 5 bases, the J end lost 3 bases, and 17 bases lay between the germline ends. The CDR3 spells CASSVRQEVVYEQYF. For the CDR3, the DNA is TGCGCCAGCAGCGTCCGACAGGAGGTGGTCTACGAGCAGTACTTC.

This sequence joins TRBV7-9 and TRBJ2-1; 8 bases are shared with TRBD2. The V gene end was trimmed by 5 bases and the J gene end by 10 bases; junction bases not matched to a gene: 10. Germline CDR1 and CDR2: SEHNR and FQNEAQ (reference sequence). The CDR3 runs to 14 residues. CDR3 protein: CASSPQRGSQEQFF. Written as DNA, the CDR3 is TGTGCCAGCAGCCCCCAGCGGGGGTCCCAAGAGCAGTTCTTC.

The chain recombines TRBV6-1 with TRBJ2-7; no reliable D call. This CDR3 has 14 amino acids. Germline CDR1 reads MNHNS; CDR2 reads SASEGT. The V gene lost 0 bases and the J gene lost 3 bases, with 9 bases spanning the gap. The CDR3 loop reads CASSEAMDGYEQYF. The CDR3 DNA sequence: TGTGCCAGCAGTGAAGCCATGGACGGCTACGAGCAGTACTTC.

The rearrangement joins TRBV25-1 to TRBJ1-6; D gene ambiguous. Germline lookup yields CDR1 MGHDK and CDR2 SYGVNS. The germline V and J ends were trimmed by 2 bases and 16 bases, with 18 bases remaining between them. This CDR3 comprises 14 residues. This CDR3 reads CASSEPSDRTPLHF. The CDR3 DNA is TGTGCCAGCAGTGAACCCAGCGATCGGACCCCTCTCCACTTT.

The rearrangement uses TRBV15 and TRBJ1-6; 9 nucleotides match TRBD1. Germline V gene lookup returns CDR1 LNHNV and CDR2 YYDKDF (reference sequence). The ends lost 5 bases at V and 7 bases at J; junction bases unmatched: 12. The CDR3 extends over 17 amino acids. The CDR3 nucleotides read TGTGCCACCAGCCGGGACAGGGACATCGGGCGGAATTCACCCCTCCACTTT. It translates to CATSRDRDIGRNSPLHF.

This clonotype was observed a few times. The V call is TRBV11-2, the J call TRBJ1-5; 7 positions agree with TRBD1. V lost 0 bases, J lost 0 bases, and 8 bases stayed unmatched. The CDR3 length is 18 residues. From germline, CDR1 is SGHAT and CDR2 FQNNGV. The CDR3 bases are TGTGCCAGCAGCTTAGATCTGCGACAGGGATCTAGCAATCAGCCCCAGCATTTT. Its protein product is CASSLDLRQGSSNQPQHF.

At least ten counts were recorded for this clonotype. The rearrangement joins TRBV2 to TRBJ2-7, with D possibly matching TRBD1 (6 bases). Between the trimmed V and J ends, which lost 8 bases and 9 bases, there was a span of 11 bases. Germline V gene lookup returns CDR1 SNHLY and CDR2 FYNNEI. CDR3 size: 10 residues. CDR3 sequence reads: CASGGVGQYF. Here the CDR3 DNA reads TGTGCCAGCGGGGGCGTTGGGCAGTACTTC. The whole variable domain, remainder taken from reference TRBV2 and TRBJ2-7, is EPEVTQTPSHQVTQMGQEVILRCVPISNHLYFYWYRQILGQKVEFLVSFYNNEISEKSEIFDDQFSVERPDGSNFTLKIRSTKLEDSAMYFCASGGVGQYFGPGTRLTVT.

This clonotype came up a few times. V gene TRBV7-8 combines with J gene TRBJ2-5; 7 bases align to TRBD2. The J segment lost 1 base and the V segment lost 4 bases, leaving 9 bases of the junction unmatched. Germline loops: CDR1 SGHVS, CDR2 FQNEAQ. The CDR3 length is 16 residues. Here the CDR3 reads CASSWGAGVAQETQYF. CDR3 in DNA: TGTGCCAGCAGCTGGGGCGCGGGGGTTGCCCAAGAGACCCAGTACTTC.

This clonotype turned up a few times. The V gene is TRBV12-3 or TRBV12-4, the J gene TRBJ1-2; D might be TRBD1 (6 bases). Trimming pared 5 bases from V and 2 bases from J, leaving 9 bases between. The CDR3 spans 13 residues. CDR3 sequence: CASSEQGNYGYTF. As DNA, the CDR3 is TGTGCCAGCAGTGAACAGGGAAACTATGGCTACACCTTC.

In its sample, this clonotype was seen many times. Here the CDR3 reads CASSLQGASYEQYF. DNA for the CDR3: TGTGCCAGCAGCCTACAGGGGGCTTCCTACGAGCAGTACTTC. The rearrangement uses TRBV7-2 and TRBJ2-7, with 9 positions matching TRBD1. Losses at the gene ends were 5 bases for V and 1 base for J; bases not matched to a gene: 3. Germline V gene lookup returns CDR1 SGHTA and CDR2 FQGNSA. This CDR3 contains 14 residues.

The chain combines TRBV25-1 with TRBJ2-7, with 8 bases fitting TRBD1. V trimming: 10 bases; J trimming: 3 bases; junction bases outside the gene matches: 5. Germline loops: CDR1 MGHDK, CDR2 SYGVNS. The CDR3 loop spans 12 amino acids. The CDR3 nucleotides are TGTGCCACCGGACAGGGACTCTACGAGCAGTACTTC. Translation: CATGQGLYEQYF.

This chain joins TRBV27 and TRBJ2-5, with unresolved D. Trimming removed 0 bases from V and 5 bases from J, with 10 bases in between. The CDR3 is 14 residues long. In germline, CDR1 is MNHEY, CDR2 SMNVEV (reference sequence). CDR3 sequence (DNA): TGTGCCAGCAGTTTATCCGGCCCGAGGGAGACCCAGTACTTC. This gives the protein CASSLSGPRETQYF.

Only a few counts were recorded for this clonotype. CDR3 region: CASSPLGGRLLEQYF. CDR3 nucleotide sequence: TGTGCCAGCAGTCCCCTTGGTGGGAGGCTCCTCGAGCAGTACTTC. This sequence joins TRBV27 and TRBJ2-7; TRBD2 is a possible D gene (6 bases). Germline CDR1 reads MNHEY; CDR2 reads SMNVEV (reference sequence). The CDR3 is 15 residues long. The ends were cut back, 5 bases at V and 6 bases at J, with 20 bases in the middle.

This clonotype was observed a handful of times. This chain joins TRBV12-3 or TRBV12-4 and TRBJ1-1; TRBD1 is a possible D gene (5 bases). V was clipped by 5 bases and J by 4 bases, with 11 bases between them. The CDR3 runs to 13 residues. In DNA, the CDR3 is TGTGCCAGCAGTCCGACAGTTCTCACTGAAGCTTTCTTT. Its protein product is CASSPTVLTEAFF.

This clonotype was seen ten or more times. V gene TRBV12-3 or TRBV12-4 combines with J gene TRBJ2-1, with 8 bases that match TRBD1. Unmatched junction bases numbered 8, after V lost 5 bases and J lost 2 bases. This CDR3 comprises 16 residues. The DNA for the CDR3 is TGTGCCAGCAGTGACCCTGGACAGGGCACCTACAATGAGCAGTTCTTC. It yields the protein CASSDPGQGTYNEQFF.

This clonotype was observed a handful of times. The V call is TRBV11-3, the J call TRBJ1-1; D is undetermined. Trimming cost V 8 bases and J 1 base, with 11 bases left between them. The CDR3 length is 13 residues. From germline, CDR1 is SGHNT and CDR2 YENEEA. As DNA, the CDR3 is TGTGCCAGCCAGGCCGATACGAACACTGAAGCTTTCTTT. Encoded protein: CASQADTNTEAFF.

This clonotype was detected a few times. The rearrangement links TRBV20-1 to TRBJ2-3, with D possibly being TRBD1 or TRBD2 (5 bases each). Per germline, CDR1 DFQATT and CDR2 SNEGSKA (reference sequence). The CDR3 length is 12 residues. V was shortened by 5 bases and J by 11 bases, with 17 bases between the two germline ends. CDR3 protein: CSAEGLGVEQYF. CDR3 coding DNA: TGCAGTGCTGAGGGGTTGGGGGTGGAGCAGTATTTT.

There are a few counts of this clonotype. Written as DNA, the CDR3 is TGTGCCAGCAGCTACGTGGCGATGAACACTGAAGCTTTCTTT. This translates into CASSYVAMNTEAFF. The chain couples TRBV9 to TRBJ1-1; D is unclear. CDR1 and CDR2 from the germline V gene are SGDLS and YYNGEE. Deletions cut 4 bases from V and 0 bases from J, with 10 bases between. The CDR3 has 14 residues.

The chain couples TRBV12-3 or TRBV12-4 to TRBJ2-2; 7 nucleotides line up with TRBD2. The ends lost 8 bases at V and 5 bases at J; junction bases unmatched: 8. The CDR3 loop spans 14 amino acids. The CDR3 DNA reads TGTGCCAGCCGCCTCGGGGGGACGACCGGGGAGCTGTTTTTT. Amino acid sequence: CASRLGGTTGELFF.

The chain couples TRBV6-1 to TRBJ1-1, with D possibly TRBD1 on 5 matching bases. Per the germline V gene, CDR1 is MNHNS and CDR2 is SASEGT. This CDR3 contains 13 residues. Between the trimmed V and J ends, which lost 2 bases and 6 bases, there was a span of 10 bases. For the CDR3, the DNA is TGTGCCAGCAGTGAATTGGGGGTTGCTGAAGCTTTCTTT. Protein sequence: CASSELGVAEAFF.